The subject of this entry is one T cell receptor beta chain. The sample belongs to a study of blood T cell repertoires in COVID-19. With V trimmed by 9 bases and J by 5 bases, 14 bases remained unmatched. Germline CDR1 reads MNHEY; CDR2 reads SVGAGI. This CDR3 spans 15 amino acids. Generated by immunoSEQ multiplex PCR, the TCRdb table keeps only in-frame clones and is missing some. The table has some 30,000 clones, 80% to 90% seen once. The chain carries TRBV6-5 and TRBJ2-7; 9 nucleotides match TRBD1. The source of this sequence is a human donor in a cohort sampled during active COVID-19. Material: peripheral blood. CDR3 sequence (DNA): TGTGCCAGTTTTTCCACCTCGACAGGGGGACACGAGCAGTACTTC. This sequence encodes CASFSTSTGGHEQYF.